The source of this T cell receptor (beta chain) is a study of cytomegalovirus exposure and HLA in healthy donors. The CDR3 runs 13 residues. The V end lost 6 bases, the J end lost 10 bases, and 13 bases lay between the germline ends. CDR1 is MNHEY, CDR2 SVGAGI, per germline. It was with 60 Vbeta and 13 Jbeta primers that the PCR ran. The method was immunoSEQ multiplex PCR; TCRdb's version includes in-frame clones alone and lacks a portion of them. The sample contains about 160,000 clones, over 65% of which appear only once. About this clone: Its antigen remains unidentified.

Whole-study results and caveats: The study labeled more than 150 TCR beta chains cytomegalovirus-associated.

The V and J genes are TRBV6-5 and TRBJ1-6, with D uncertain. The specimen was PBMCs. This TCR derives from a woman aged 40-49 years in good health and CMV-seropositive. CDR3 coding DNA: TGTGCCAGCAGCACCGAACAGCGGTCACCCCTCCACTTT. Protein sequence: CASSTEQRSPLHF.